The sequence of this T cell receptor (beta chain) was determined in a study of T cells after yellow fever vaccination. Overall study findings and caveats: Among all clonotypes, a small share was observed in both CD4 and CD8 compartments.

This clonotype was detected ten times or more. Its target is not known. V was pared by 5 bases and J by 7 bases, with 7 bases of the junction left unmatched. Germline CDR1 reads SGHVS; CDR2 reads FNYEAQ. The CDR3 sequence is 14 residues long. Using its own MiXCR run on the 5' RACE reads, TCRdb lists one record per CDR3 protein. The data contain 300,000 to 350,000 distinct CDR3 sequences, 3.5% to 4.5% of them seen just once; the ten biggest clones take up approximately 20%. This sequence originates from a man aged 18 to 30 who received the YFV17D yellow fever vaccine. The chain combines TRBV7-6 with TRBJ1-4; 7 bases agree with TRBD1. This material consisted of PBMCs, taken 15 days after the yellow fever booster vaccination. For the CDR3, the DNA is TGTGCCAGCAGCACAGGGGACAGTGGTGAAAAACTGTTTTTT. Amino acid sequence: CASSTGDSGEKLFF.